This TCR beta chain originates from a study of OX40 agonist ivuxolimab in advanced cancers. The assay was immunoSEQ multiplex PCR, and TCRdb's table has in-frame clones only and misses some. Among around 100,000 clones listed, roughly 91% were seen once. V lost 4 bases to trimming and J lost 4 bases, with 7 bases between them. CDR1 MDHEN and CDR2 SYDVKM come from the germline V gene. The CDR3 length is 12 residues. This specimen was CD4+ or CD8+ T cells sorted from blood, taken in a trial of the OX40 agonist ivuxolimab. The genes are TRBV28 and TRBJ1-2; the D gene is possibly TRBD1 (5 bases). The receptor was isolated from an adult with an advanced solid tumor such as melanoma, head and neck, liver or kidney cancer. The CDR3 bases are TGTGCCAGCAGTTCAGACAGCTATGGCTACACCTTC. It encodes CASSSDSYGYTF.